Listed below are T cell receptor beta chains from one sample, sequenced in a study of shared clonotypes between healthy human individuals. The method was immunoSEQ multiplex PCR; TCRdb's version includes in-frame clones alone and lacks a portion of them. Of around 1 million clones in the sample, approximately 80% are singletons; the top ten hold roughly 1.5%. Sequencing was performed on memory CD4+ T cells sorted from blood. The receptors were sampled from a man aged 18 to 30 in good health. CDR3s include the opening cysteine and the closing phenylalanine or tryptophan. A D gene is named only where the DNA matches it firmly. Where a row states a size, it is once, few, many or the class of an expanded clone; other rows omit it.

>TRBJ2-6|.|.|TRBV27
CASSLFGSHSGANVLTF
TGTGCCAGCAGTTTATTCGGGAGCCACTCTGGGGCCAACGTCCTGACTTTC
>TRBJ1-5|.|once|TRBV28
CASLIGSRDQPQHF
TGTGCCAGCCTCATCGGCAGCAGGGATCAGCCCCAGCATTTT
>TRBJ2-3|TRBD2|.|TRBV27
CASSTGTSGGHTQYF
TGTGCCAGCAGTACCGGGACTAGCGGGGGTCATACGCAGTATTTT
>TRBJ1-2|.|.|TRBV6-1
CASSEYLGENYGYTF
TGTGCCAGCAGTGAATACTTGGGAGAAAACTATGGCTACACCTTC
>TRBJ2-7|TRBD1|once|TRBV6-1
CASSEGTGRSEQYF
TGTGCCAGCAGTGAAGGGACAGGAAGATCCGAGCAGTACTTC
>TRBJ2-1|.|.|TRBV6-4
CASSDSNWSSYNEQFF
TGTGCCAGCAGTGACTCGAATTGGAGCTCCTACAATGAGCAGTTCTTC
>TRBJ1-5|.|.|TRBV27
CASSLSGAQPQHF
TGTGCCAGCAGTTTATCGGGGGCTCAGCCCCAGCATTTT
>TRBJ1-2|TRBD1|.|TRBV5-4
CASRPTGDYGYTF
TGTGCCAGCAGGCCAACAGGGGACTATGGCTACACCTTC
>TRBJ2-1|TRBD2|.|TRBV5-1
CASSLVVPMGGGYNEQFF
TGCGCCAGCAGCTTGGTTGTTCCTATGGGCGGGGGCTACAATGAGCAGTTCTTC
>TRBJ1-5|TRBD1|.|TRBV29-1
CSVQGANQPQHF
TGCAGCGTCCAGGGGGCCAATCAGCCCCAGCATTTT
>TRBJ2-7|.|many|TRBV30
CAWSETYEQYF
TGTGCCTGGAGTGAAACCTACGAGCAGTACTTC
>TRBJ2-1|.|few|TRBV30
CAWSVESVQFF
TGTGCCTGGAGTGTAGAAAGCGTTCAGTTCTTC
>TRBJ1-3|.|many|TRBV28
CASSFPTSGNTIYF
TGTGCCAGCAGTTTCCCCACCTCTGGAAACACCATATATTTT
>TRBJ2-5|TRBD2|.|TRBV19
CASSQLAGGQTQYF
TGTGCCAGTAGTCAACTAGCGGGAGGGCAGACCCAGTACTTC
>TRBJ2-7|.|.|TRBV7-3
CASTQGPSGEQYF
TGTGCCAGCACCCAGGGTCCATCAGGGGAGCAGTACTTC
>TRBJ2-3|.|.|TRBV7-8
CASSLEWDTQYF
TGTGCCAGCAGCTTAGAATGGGATACGCAGTATTTT
>TRBJ1-2|TRBD1|.|TRBV6-6
CASSPTTGTGGRGYTF
TGTGCCAGCAGCCCTACTACCGGGACAGGGGGCCGTGGCTACACCTTC
>TRBJ2-7|TRBD1|few|TRBV18
CASSPGTGGSYEQYF
TGTGCCAGCTCACCAGGGACAGGGGGCTCCTACGAGCAGTACTTC
>TRBJ1-5|.|few|TRBV10-3
CAISGGANQPQHF
TGTGCCATCAGTGGTGGGGCTAATCAGCCCCAGCATTTT
>TRBJ2-1|TRBD2|.|TRBV6-4
CASSDSSGSVDEQFF
TGTGCCAGCAGTGACTCTAGCGGGAGTGTGGATGAGCAGTTCTTC
>TRBJ2-2|TRBD2|.|TRBV5-4
CASSKGLAGSTGELFF
TGTGCCAGCAGCAAAGGACTAGCGGGGTCCACCGGGGAGCTGTTTTTT
>TRBJ2-7|.|.|TRBV7-2
CASSLASDGSYEQYF
TGTGCCAGCAGCTTAGCGTCGGACGGCTCCTACGAGCAGTACTTC
>TRBJ2-6|.|once|TRBV19
CASSIAGSGANVLTF
TGTGCCAGTAGTATCGCGGGATCTGGGGCCAACGTCCTGACTTTC
>TRBJ1-5|TRBD1|.|TRBV4-3
CASSQDRSKNQPQHF
TGCGCCAGCAGCCAGGACAGGTCTAAAAATCAGCCCCAGCATTTT
>TRBJ2-6|.|.|TRBV6-1
CASLDPHSGANVLTF
TGTGCCAGCTTGGACCCTCACTCTGGGGCCAACGTCCTGACTTTC
>TRBJ2-1|.|once|TRBV5-1
CASSPTGSSSYNEQFF
TGCGCCAGCAGCCCTACCGGGTCGAGCTCCTACAATGAGCAGTTCTTC
>TRBJ1-3|.|.|TRBV10-2
CASSETGRTSGNTIYF
TGCGCCAGCAGTGAGACCGGGCGAACCTCTGGAAACACCATATATTTT
>TRBJ1-2|.|.|TRBV12-2
CAPLPGLGCYGYTF
TGTGCACCCCTCCCAGGCCTGGGCTGCTATGGCTACACCTTC
>TRBJ2-7|.|.|TRBV18
CASSLGLGSYEQYF
TGTGCCAGCTCGCTTGGGCTAGGGAGTTACGAGCAGTACTTC
>TRBJ2-3|TRBD2|.|TRBV7-7
CASSSSGGGLAGTDTQYF
TGTGCTAGCTCCTCTTCCGGGGGGGGACTAGCGGGCACAGATACGCAGTATTTT
>TRBJ2-7|.|once|TRBV7-6
CASSTDDRSSYEQYF
TGTGCCAGCAGCACAGACGACAGGAGCTCCTACGAGCAGTACTTC
>TRBJ1-6|TRBD1|.|TRBV5-8
CASSPTGQGLSPLHF
TGTGCCAGCAGCCCGACCGGACAGGGCCTTTCACCCCTCCACTTT
>TRBJ1-2|.|once|TRBV23-1
CASSRDGTNYGYTF
TGCGCCAGCAGTCGGGACGGTACTAACTATGGCTACACCTTC
>TRBJ2-7|TRBD2|.|TRBV5-1
CASSPPGGRFHEQYF
TGCGCCAGCAGCCCCCCCGGCGGGAGATTCCACGAGCAGTACTTC
>TRBJ1-1|TRBD1|.|TRBV28
CASSFGQGDTEAFF
TGTGCCAGCAGTTTTGGACAGGGGGATACTGAAGCTTTCTTT
>TRBJ1-4|.|.|TRBV6-5
CASSRTSGNEKLFF
TGTGCCAGCAGTCGGACAAGTGGTAATGAAAAACTGTTTTTT
>TRBJ2-1|TRBD2|.|TRBV7-6
CASSLGGLADNEQFF
TGTGCCAGCAGCTTAGGTGGACTAGCAGACAATGAGCAGTTCTTC
>TRBJ2-3|.|once|TRBV11-2
CASSLDSSSTDTQYF
TGTGCCAGCAGCCTCGACAGCTCCTCCACAGATACGCAGTATTTT
>TRBJ2-5|TRBD2|.|TRBV11-3
CASSLDPSGPLYF
TGTGCCAGCAGCTTAGATCCTAGCGGTCCGTTGTACTTC
>TRBJ1-1|.|.|TRBV6-6
CASSGQWSEAFF
TGTGCCAGCAGTGGTCAATGGTCTGAAGCTTTCTTT
>TRBJ1-1|.|few|TRBV18
CASSPRVNTEAFF
TGTGCCAGCTCACCACGAGTGAACACTGAAGCTTTCTTT
>TRBJ2-6|.|.|TRBV28
CASSLDPIPGANVLTF
TGTGCCAGCAGTTTGGATCCGATACCTGGGGCCAACGTCCTGACTTTC
>TRBJ2-7|TRBD1|.|TRBV28
CATSGQGAYEQYF
TGTGCCACCTCGGGACAGGGGGCCTACGAGCAGTACTTC
>TRBJ2-5|.|.|TRBV4-1
CASSQDIPGPKGETQYF
TGCGCCAGCAGCCAAGATATTCCGGGTCCCAAGGGAGAGACCCAGTACTTC
>TRBJ2-1|.|.|TRBV7-9
CASSFKRANYNEQFF
TGTGCCAGCAGCTTCAAGCGGGCCAACTACAATGAGCAGTTCTTC
>TRBJ1-2|.|.|TRBV5-1
CASSSGNYGYTF
TGCGCCAGCAGCTCGGGGAACTATGGCTACACCTTC
>TRBJ1-1|TRBD1|few|TRBV11-2
CASSPQGAGTEAFF
TGTGCCAGCAGCCCCCAGGGGGCAGGCACTGAAGCTTTCTTT
>TRBJ2-3|TRBD2|.|TRBV7-3
CASSPGLAGATTDTQYF
TGTGCCAGCAGCCCCGGACTAGCGGGGGCTACCACAGATACGCAGTATTTT